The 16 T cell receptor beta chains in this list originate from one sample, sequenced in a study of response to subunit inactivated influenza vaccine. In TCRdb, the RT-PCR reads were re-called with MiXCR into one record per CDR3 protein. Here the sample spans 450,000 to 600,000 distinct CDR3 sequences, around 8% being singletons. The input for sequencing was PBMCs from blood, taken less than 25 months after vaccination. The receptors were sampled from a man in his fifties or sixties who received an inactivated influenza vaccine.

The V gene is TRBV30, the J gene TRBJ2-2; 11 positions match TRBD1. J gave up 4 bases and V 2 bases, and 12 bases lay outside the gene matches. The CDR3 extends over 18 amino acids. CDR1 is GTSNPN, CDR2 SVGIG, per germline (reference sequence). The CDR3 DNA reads TGTGCCTGGAGTCCCCGCCCCGGACAGGGGGCGGGCACCGGGGAGCTGTTTTTT. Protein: CAWSPRPGQGAGTGELFF.

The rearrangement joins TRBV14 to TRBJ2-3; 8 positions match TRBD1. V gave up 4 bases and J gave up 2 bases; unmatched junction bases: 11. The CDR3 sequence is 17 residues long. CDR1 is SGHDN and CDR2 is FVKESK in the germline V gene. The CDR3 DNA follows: TGTGCCAGCAGCCGAGACCAGGGGGCCGGCCTCACAGATACGCAGTATTTT. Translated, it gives CASSRDQGAGLTDTQYF.

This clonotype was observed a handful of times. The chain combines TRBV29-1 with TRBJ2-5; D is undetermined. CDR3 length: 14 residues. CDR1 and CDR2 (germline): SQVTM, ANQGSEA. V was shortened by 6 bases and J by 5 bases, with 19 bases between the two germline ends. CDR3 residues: CSVLPGSIGETQYF. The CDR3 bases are TGCAGCGTCCTCCCTGGGTCGATTGGGGAGACCCAGTACTTC.

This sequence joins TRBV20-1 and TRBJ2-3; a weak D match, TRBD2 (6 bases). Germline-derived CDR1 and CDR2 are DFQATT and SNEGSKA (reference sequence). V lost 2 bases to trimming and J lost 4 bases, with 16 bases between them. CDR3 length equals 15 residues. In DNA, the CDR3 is TGCAGTGCTAGACATGGGGCCTCTAGCGCAGATACGCAGTATTTT. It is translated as CSARHGASSADTQYF.

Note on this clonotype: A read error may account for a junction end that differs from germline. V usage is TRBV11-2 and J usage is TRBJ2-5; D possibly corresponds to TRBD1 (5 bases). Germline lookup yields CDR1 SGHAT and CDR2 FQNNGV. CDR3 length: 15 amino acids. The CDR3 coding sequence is TGTGCCAGCAGCTTACAGGGTCCGCTACAAGACACCCAGTACTTC. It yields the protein CASSLQGPLQDTQYF.

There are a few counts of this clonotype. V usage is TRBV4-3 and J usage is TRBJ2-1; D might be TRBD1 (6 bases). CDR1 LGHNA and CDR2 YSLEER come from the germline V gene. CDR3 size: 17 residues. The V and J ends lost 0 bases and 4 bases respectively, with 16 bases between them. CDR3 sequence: CASSQDYYRAIYNEQFF. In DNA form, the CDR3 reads TGCGCCAGCAGCCAAGATTATTACAGGGCGATATACAATGAGCAGTTCTTC.

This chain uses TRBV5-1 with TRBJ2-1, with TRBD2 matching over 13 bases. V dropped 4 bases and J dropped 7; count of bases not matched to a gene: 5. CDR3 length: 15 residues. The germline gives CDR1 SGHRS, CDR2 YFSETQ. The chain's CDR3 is CASSQLAGGTNEQFF. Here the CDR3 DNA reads TGCGCCAGCAGCCAACTAGCGGGAGGGACTAATGAGCAGTTCTTC. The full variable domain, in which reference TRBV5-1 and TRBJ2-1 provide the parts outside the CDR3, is KAGVTQTPRYLIKTRGQQVTLSCSPISGHRSVSWYQQTPGQGLQFLFEYFSETQRNKGNFPGRFSGRQFSNSRSEMNVSTLELGDSALYLCASSQLAGGTNEQFFGPGTRLTVL.

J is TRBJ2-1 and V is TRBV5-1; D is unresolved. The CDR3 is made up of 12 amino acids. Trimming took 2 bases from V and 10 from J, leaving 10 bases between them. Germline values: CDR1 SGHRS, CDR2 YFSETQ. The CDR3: CASSFRPAEQFF. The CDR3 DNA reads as TGCGCCAGCAGCTTCCGGCCGGCCGAGCAGTTCTTC.

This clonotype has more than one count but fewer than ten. The CDR3 region is CASSHPSSGELFF. For the CDR3, the DNA is TGCGCCAGCAGCCATCCGAGCTCCGGGGAGCTGTTTTTT. The chain employs TRBV4-1 and TRBJ2-2; D gene uncertain. Germline V gene sequence: CDR1 MGHRA, CDR2 YSYEKL. The CDR3 consists of 13 residues. V lost 3 bases and J 6 bases, leaving 8 bases between the germline ends.

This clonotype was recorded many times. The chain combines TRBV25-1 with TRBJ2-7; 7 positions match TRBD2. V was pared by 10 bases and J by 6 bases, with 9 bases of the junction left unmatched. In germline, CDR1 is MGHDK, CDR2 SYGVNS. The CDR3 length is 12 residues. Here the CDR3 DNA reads TGTGCCACCTCGCCTAGCGGCGCCGAGCAGTACTTC. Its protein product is CATSPSGAEQYF.

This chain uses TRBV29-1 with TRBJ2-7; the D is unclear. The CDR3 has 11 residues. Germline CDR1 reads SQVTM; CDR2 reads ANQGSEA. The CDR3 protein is CSAGSSYEQYF. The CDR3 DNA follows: TGCAGTGCTGGCAGTTCCTACGAGCAGTACTTC.

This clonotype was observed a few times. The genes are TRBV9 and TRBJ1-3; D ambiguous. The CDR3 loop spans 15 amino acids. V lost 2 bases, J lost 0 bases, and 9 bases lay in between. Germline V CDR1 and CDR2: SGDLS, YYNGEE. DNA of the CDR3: TGTGCCAGCAGCGTGGGTCTGAGCTCTGGAAACACCATATATTTT. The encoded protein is CASSVGLSSGNTIYF. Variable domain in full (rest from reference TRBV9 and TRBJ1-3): DSGVTQTPKHLITATGQRVTLRCSPRSGDLSVYWYQQSLDQGLQFLIQYYNGEERAKGNILERFSAQQFPDLHSELNLSSLELGDSALYFCASSVGLSSGNTIYFGEGSWLTVV.

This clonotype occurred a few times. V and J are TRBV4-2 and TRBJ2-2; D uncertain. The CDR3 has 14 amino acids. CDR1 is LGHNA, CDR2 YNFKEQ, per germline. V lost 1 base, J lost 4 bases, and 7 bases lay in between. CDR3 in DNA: TGTGCCAGCAGCCAAGGACCTAGCACCGGGGAGCTGTTTTTT. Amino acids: CASSQGPSTGELFF.

CDR3 nucleotide sequence: TGTGCCAGCTCACCTGCTAGCGGGATGTATGAGCAGTTCTTC. Its translation: CASSPASGMYEQFF. This chain connects TRBV18 to TRBJ2-1; 9 bases are a match to TRBD2. Germline lookup yields CDR1 KGHSH and CDR2 LQKENI. Trimming removed 3 bases from V and 8 bases from J; junction bases left unmatched: 5. The CDR3 covers 14 residues.

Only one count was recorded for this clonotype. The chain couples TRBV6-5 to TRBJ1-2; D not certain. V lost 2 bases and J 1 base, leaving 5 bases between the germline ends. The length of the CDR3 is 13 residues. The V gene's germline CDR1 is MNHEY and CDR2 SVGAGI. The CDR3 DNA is TGTGCCAGCAGTTACGTGTATAACTATGGCTACACCTTC. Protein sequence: CASSYVYNYGYTF.

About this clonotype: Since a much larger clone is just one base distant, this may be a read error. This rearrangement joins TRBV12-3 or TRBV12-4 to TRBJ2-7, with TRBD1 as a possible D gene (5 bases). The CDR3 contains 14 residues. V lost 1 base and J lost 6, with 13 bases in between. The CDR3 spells CASSLGVWGVEQYF. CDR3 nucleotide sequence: TGTGCCAGCAGTTTAGGGGTCTGGGGCGTCGAGCAGTACTTC.